This T cell receptor beta chain stems from a study of a mutant IDH1 vaccine in newly diagnosed glioma. Background on the study: Patients were started on vaccination 4-6 weeks after radiotherapy alone, or with temozolomide cycles. There were approximately 60% males and around 38% females among treated patients, whose mean age was 40.4 years.

To note about this clone: The target antigen is unknown.

Time point specified: week 35, safety follow-up. Mutant IDH1 20-mer peptide, at 300 ug, made up each vaccine dose, with topical imiquimod. Germline V gene sequence: CDR1 SGHNT, CDR2 YYREEE (reference sequence). The CDR3 covers 15 residues. The V segment lost 2 bases and the J segment 10 bases; nucleotides outside the gene matches: 7. The method was immunoSEQ multiplex PCR; TCRdb's version includes in-frame clones alone and lacks a portion of them. The profile covers fewer than 35,000 clones, with 65% to 80% appearing a single time and 6% to 9.5% taken by the ten largest. This TCR derives from a man between 45 and 60 years old with glioma. The rearrangement links TRBV5-4 to TRBJ1-6, with 9 bases aligning to TRBD1. Sequencing was performed on PBMCs, taken from a glioma patient whose treatment included an IDH1 peptide vaccine. CDR3 DNA sequence: TGTGCCAGCAGCTTATGGACAGGGGAAAAATCACCCCTCCACTTT. Its translation: CASSLWTGEKSPLHF.